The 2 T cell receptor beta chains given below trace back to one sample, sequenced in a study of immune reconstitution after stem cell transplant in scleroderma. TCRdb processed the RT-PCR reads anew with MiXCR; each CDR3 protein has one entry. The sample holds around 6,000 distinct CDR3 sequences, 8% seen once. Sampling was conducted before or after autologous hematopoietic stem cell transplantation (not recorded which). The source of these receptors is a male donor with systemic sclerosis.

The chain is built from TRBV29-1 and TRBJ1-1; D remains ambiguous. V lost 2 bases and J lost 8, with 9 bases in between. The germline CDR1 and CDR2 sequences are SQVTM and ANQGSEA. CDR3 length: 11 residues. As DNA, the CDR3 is TGCAGCGTTGAATACCGGAGCGAAGCTTTCTTT. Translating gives CSVEYRSEAFF.

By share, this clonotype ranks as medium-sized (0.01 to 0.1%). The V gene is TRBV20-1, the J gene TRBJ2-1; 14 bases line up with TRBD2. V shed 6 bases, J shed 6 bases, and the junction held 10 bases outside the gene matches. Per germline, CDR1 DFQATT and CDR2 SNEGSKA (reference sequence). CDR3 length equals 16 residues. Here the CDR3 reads CSAHGTSGGGRNEQFF. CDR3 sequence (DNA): TGCAGTGCACATGGGACTAGCGGGGGTGGTCGCAATGAGCAGTTCTTC.